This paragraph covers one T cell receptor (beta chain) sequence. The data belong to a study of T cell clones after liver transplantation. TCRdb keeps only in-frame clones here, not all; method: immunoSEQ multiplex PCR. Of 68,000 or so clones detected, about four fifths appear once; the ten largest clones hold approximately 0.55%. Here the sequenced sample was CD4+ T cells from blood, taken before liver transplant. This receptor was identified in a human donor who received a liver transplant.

CDR3 amino acids: CASSLDQETQYF. Here the CDR3 DNA reads TGTGCCAGCAGCTTAGACCAAGAGACCCAGTACTTC. The genes are TRBV11-3 and TRBJ2-5, with D unresolved. This CDR3 spans 12 amino acids. In germline, CDR1 is SGHNT, CDR2 YENEEA. The V end was cut by 0 bases, the J end by 1 base, with 0 bases between.